This T cell receptor beta chain is drawn from a study of blood T cell repertoires in COVID-19. For the study at large: Collection of acute and convalescent COVID-19 samples took place in the United States, Italy and Spain.

Original analysis: Amplification of reference gene primers provided the estimated nucleated cell counts. Assay used: immunoSEQ multiplex PCR; TCRdb lists only in-frame clones, some missing. V and J calls and clone size are as listed in that table; D and trimming were resolved from the DNA. The profile shows 130,000 or so clones, 80% to 90% of them singletons. Trimming left V 7 bases short and J 8 bases short, with 18 bases between. Per the germline V gene, CDR1 is MNHEY and CDR2 is SVGAGI. This CDR3 has 15 residues. Seattle-derived patients entered the study during active infection and were followed longitudinally.

The receptor was derived from a man aged 55 to 70 with COVID-19, enrolled during active disease. The chain couples TRBV6-5 to TRBJ1-6; D may be TRBD1 (6 bases). The sequenced sample consisted of peripheral blood. CDR3 nucleotide sequence: TGTGCCAGCACCATAGGCGGGGGGCCAGATTCACCCCTCCACTTT. It translates to CASTIGGGPDSPLHF.